The 24 T cell receptor beta chains presented below share a single source sample, sequenced in a study of blood T cell repertoires in COVID-19. The method was immunoSEQ multiplex PCR; TCRdb's version includes in-frame clones alone and lacks a portion of them. The repertoire holds about 140,000 clones, with about three quarters as singletons. Material: peripheral blood. The receptors come from a woman aged 60-70 years with acute or convalescent COVID-19.

The V and J genes are TRBV27 and TRBJ2-7; 8 nucleotides match TRBD2. CDR1 is MNHEY, CDR2 SMNVEV, per germline (reference sequence). V shed 6 bases, J shed 3 bases, and the junction held 7 bases outside the gene matches. CDR3 size: 14 residues. The chain's CDR3 is CASRTGGQYYEQYF. The DNA of the CDR3 is TGTGCCAGCAGGACGGGAGGGCAGTACTACGAGCAGTACTTC.

The V call is TRBV11-1, the J call TRBJ2-5; 7 bases are a match to TRBD1. Trimming cost V 5 bases and J 5 bases; bases outside gene matches: 8. This CDR3 region has 14 residues. Per germline, CDR1 SGHAT and CDR2 FQDESV (reference sequence). The CDR3 loop reads CASSRSRGSETQYF. DNA for the CDR3: TGTGCCAGCAGCCGCTCCAGGGGGTCCGAGACCCAGTACTTC.

This chain joins TRBV19 and TRBJ1-6, with TRBD1 matching 9 bases. The CDR3 totals 15 residues. The J segment lost 7 bases and the V segment lost 5 bases, leaving 6 bases of the junction unmatched. Germline CDR1 LNHDA, CDR2 SQIVND (reference sequence). The CDR3 DNA reads TGTGCCAGTAGTTTTGGGACAGGGAGGAATTCACCCCTCCACTTT. Protein product: CASSFGTGRNSPLHF.

V and J are TRBV28 and TRBJ1-5, with 11 bases lining up with TRBD1. Germline V gene sequence: CDR1 MDHEN, CDR2 SYDVKM. V lost 6 bases, J lost 1 base, and 5 bases stayed unmatched. The CDR3 contains 16 residues. Here the CDR3 reads CASRPGDRGSNQPQHF. The DNA of the CDR3 is TGTGCCAGCAGGCCAGGGGACAGGGGGAGCAATCAGCCCCAGCATTTT.

This clone was detected ten times or more. DNA of the CDR3: TGCAGCGTTGAAGGTCGGGACAGGGGTTCCAACTATGGCTACACCTTC. Translated, it gives CSVEGRDRGSNYGYTF. The chain links TRBV29-1 to TRBJ1-2; 10 bases are shared with TRBD1. This CDR3 spans 16 amino acids. The junction had 7 bases not matched to a gene; V was cut back by 1 base and J by 2 bases. Germline CDR1 is SQVTM and CDR2 is ANQGSEA.

This clone was recorded once. The DNA is left out, because the CDR3 cannot be placed on it with certainty; the CDR3 is given as TCRdb lists it. This chain joins TRBV12-1 and TRBJ2-6; whether TRBD2, the table's D call, matches the DNA was not checked. TRBV12-1 is a recognized pseudogene. The CDR3 is 16 residues long, counting both termini. Here the CDR3 reads CASSFARGSGANVLTF.

This clone was counted a few times. V is TRBV15 and J is TRBJ1-5; 7 positions agree with TRBD1. CDR1 and CDR2 (germline): LNHNV, YYDKDF (reference sequence). Trimming removed 8 bases from V and 7 bases from J; junction bases left unmatched: 14. CDR3 length: 15 residues. The CDR3 region is CATAGTVSPGQPQHF. The CDR3 nucleotides read TGTGCCACCGCCGGGACAGTCTCACCGGGGCAGCCCCAGCATTTT. The full variable domain, its missing parts supplied by reference TRBV15 and TRBJ1-5, is DAMVIQNPRYQVTQFGKPVTLSCSQTLNHNVMYWYQQKSSQAPKLLFHYYDKDFNNEADTPDNFQSRRPNTSFCFLDIRSPGLGDTAMYLCATAGTVSPGQPQHFGDGTRLSIL.

This rearrangement joins TRBV11-2 to TRBJ2-3, with a tentative D call TRBD2 (6 bases). V was pared by 3 bases and J by 3 bases, with 13 bases between. The CDR3 spans 15 residues. Looked up from germline, CDR1 is SGHAT and CDR2 is FQNNGV. CDR3 coding DNA: TGTGCCAGCAGCTTCCGCCGGGCGGGAACAGATACGCAGTATTTT. Amino acids: CASSFRRAGTDTQYF.

This rearrangement joins TRBV2 to TRBJ2-1; possible D gene TRBD2, 6 bases. V lost 8 bases, J lost 10 bases, and 21 bases lay in between. From germline, CDR1 is SNHLY and CDR2 FYNNEI. CDR3 length: 14 amino acids. CDR3 residues: CASGEDLKGKEQFF. Here the CDR3 DNA reads TGTGCCAGCGGGGAGGACTTAAAGGGAAAAGAGCAGTTCTTC.

CDR3 in DNA: TGTGCCAGCAGTTTAAACACCTTTCCCTACGAGCAGTACTTC. Translating it yields CASSLNTFPYEQYF. The rearrangement uses TRBV27 and TRBJ2-7; D remains unclear. This CDR3 region has 14 residues. Germline V CDR1 and CDR2: MNHEY, SMNVEV (reference sequence). Deletions cut 2 bases from V and 2 bases from J, with 10 bases between.

Only a few counts were recorded for this clone. The chain employs TRBV4-1 and TRBJ2-7; tentative D call: TRBD1 (5 bases). V gave up 0 bases and J gave up 4 bases, with 19 bases separating them. CDR1 is MGHRA, CDR2 YSYEKL, per germline. This CDR3 contains 17 residues. In DNA form, the CDR3 reads TGCGCCAGCAGCCAAGAGAAGGATGGCAGGGTCGGGTACGAGCAGTACTTC. Its protein product is CASSQEKDGRVGYEQYF.

In this sample, this clone turned up a few times. The V gene is TRBV18, the J gene TRBJ2-2; TRBD2 matches at 8 bases. After removal of 2 bases from V and 7 bases from J, the junction contained 9 bases not matched to a gene. CDR3 length equals 16 residues. The germline CDR1 and CDR2 sequences are KGHSH and LQKENI. The CDR3 reads CASSPDLLAAGGELFF. For the CDR3, the DNA is TGTGCCAGCTCACCAGATTTACTAGCGGCGGGCGGGGAGCTGTTTTTT.

The CDR3 DNA follows: TGTGCCAGCAGTTTAATCGGAGGGGGCTACACCTTC. Translated, it gives CASSLIGGGYTF. The rearrangement uses TRBV27 and TRBJ1-2; D not resolved. This CDR3 comprises 12 residues. Germline values: CDR1 MNHEY, CDR2 SMNVEV (reference sequence). V gave up 2 bases and J gave up 8 bases, with 9 bases separating them.

V is TRBV5-1 and J is TRBJ2-5; a possible D gene is TRBD2 (6 bases). The CDR3 covers 14 residues. Between the trimmed V and J ends, which lost 0 bases and 3 bases, there was a span of 9 bases. Germline CDR1 SGHRS, CDR2 YFSETQ. CDR3 bases: TGCGCCAGCAGCTTGGTAGGAGGGGAAGAGACCCAGTACTTC. Its protein product is CASSLVGGEETQYF.

This sequence joins TRBV14 and TRBJ1-1, with 8 bases lining up with TRBD1. This CDR3 region has 15 residues. CDR1 and CDR2 from the germline V gene are SGHDN and FVKESK. The V and J ends lost 4 bases and 6 bases, in that order; junction bases with no gene match: 10. The CDR3 is CASSPIQGGRSEAFF. CDR3 DNA: TGTGCCAGCAGCCCAATACAGGGGGGTCGATCTGAAGCTTTCTTT.

The chain is built from TRBV10-2 and TRBJ2-1; TRBD1 agrees at 7 bases. After removal of 8 bases from V and 2 bases from J, the junction contained 3 bases not matched to a gene. This CDR3 is built from 13 residues. Germline values: CDR1 WSHSY, CDR2 SAAADI. The CDR3 region is CASAGQAYNEQFF. CDR3 nucleotide sequence: TGCGCCAGCGCTGGACAGGCCTACAATGAGCAGTTCTTC.

This chain connects TRBV28 to TRBJ1-2, with a weak D call TRBD1 (5 bases). This CDR3 spans 15 amino acids. Deletions cut 2 bases from V and 7 bases from J, with 17 bases between. Per germline, CDR1 MDHEN and CDR2 SYDVKM. The DNA for the CDR3 is TGTGCCAGCAGTTTAGCGACAGTTCATCTTTCTGGCTACACCTTC. Protein product: CASSLATVHLSGYTF.

The J gene is TRBJ2-1, the V gene TRBV11-2, with 9 bases that match TRBD2. CDR1 SGHAT and CDR2 FQNNGV come from the germline V gene. V shed 2 bases and J 6 bases; nucleotides not matched to a gene: 11. The CDR3 loop spans 17 amino acids. CDR3 sequence: CASSLSHGLAGFNEQFF. CDR3 coding DNA: TGTGCCAGCAGCTTAAGCCACGGGCTAGCGGGGTTCAATGAGCAGTTCTTC.

The CDR3 region has the DNA TGTGCTAGTGGTTTGGTACAGGGACAGGGTGCCACTGAAGCTTTCTTT. The encoded protein is CASGLVQGQGATEAFF. The rearrangement joins TRBV12-5 to TRBJ1-1; 9 bases are a match to TRBD1. In germline, CDR1 is LGHNT, CDR2 FRNRAP. The CDR3 is made up of 16 amino acids. After removal of 0 bases from V and 4 bases from J, the junction contained 6 bases not matched to a gene.

V gene TRBV5-1 combines with J gene TRBJ2-7; maybe TRBD1 (6 bases). V lost 2 bases, J lost 5 bases, and 17 bases lay in between. CDR3 length: 15 amino acids. From germline, CDR1 is SGHRS and CDR2 YFSETQ. The CDR3 loop reads CASSLTIQGSHEQYF. DNA of the CDR3: TGCGCCAGCAGCTTAACCATACAGGGATCCCACGAGCAGTACTTC.

The V and J genes are TRBV6-6 and TRBJ1-1; D gene ambiguous. Trimming stripped 4 bases from V and 0 bases from J, with 9 bases between. The CDR3 loop spans 14 amino acids. Germline-derived CDR1 and CDR2 are MNHNY and SVGAGI (reference sequence). For the CDR3, the DNA is TGTGCCAGCAGTTTCCATGGGCTGAACACTGAAGCTTTCTTT. Translating gives CASSFHGLNTEAFF.

The chain couples TRBV9 to TRBJ2-5, with 9 bases that match TRBD2. Germline CDR1 SGDLS, CDR2 YYNGEE. The V gene end was trimmed by 3 bases and the J gene end by 7 bases; junction bases not matched to a gene: 10. The CDR3 has 15 amino acids. The CDR3 protein is CASSGRLAGFGTQYF. The CDR3 DNA reads as TGTGCCAGCAGCGGTCGGCTAGCGGGATTTGGGACCCAGTACTTC. The variable domain in full, with the rest retrieved from reference TRBV9 and TRBJ2-5, is DSGVTQTPKHLITATGQRVTLRCSPRSGDLSVYWYQQSLDQGLQFLIQYYNGEERAKGNILERFSAQQFPDLHSELNLSSLELGDSALYFCASSGRLAGFGTQYFGPGTRLLVL.

In its sample, this clone was seen once. The rearrangement uses TRBV14 and TRBJ1-1; TRBD1 agrees at 7 bases. This CDR3 has 15 amino acids. CDR1 SGHDN and CDR2 FVKESK come from the germline V gene. V was clipped by 3 bases and J by 4 bases; unmatched bases: 8. In DNA form, the CDR3 reads TGTGCCAGCAGCCACCTTGACAGGGTTGGCACTGAAGCTTTCTTT. Translation: CASSHLDRVGTEAFF. The variable domain in full, with the rest retrieved from reference TRBV14 and TRBJ1-1, is EAGVTQFPSHSVIEKGQTVTLRCDPISGHDNLYWYRRVMGKEIKFLLHFVKESKQDESGMPNNRFLAERTGGTYSTLKVQPAELEDSGVYFCASSHLDRVGTEAFFGQGTRLTVV.

The V gene is TRBV28, the J gene TRBJ2-1, with TRBD2 identical over 14 bases. Trimming cost V 3 bases and J 2 bases; bases outside gene matches: 24. Germline values: CDR1 MDHEN, CDR2 SYDVKM. CDR3 size: 24 residues. The CDR3 DNA reads as TGTGCCAGCAGTTTCCTCTTCCGTCGGGAAGGGACTAGCGGGAGCAGGGGCCCCTACAATGAGCAGTTCTTC. Translation: CASSFLFRREGTSGSRGPYNEQFF.